This T cell receptor (beta chain) appears in the sequencing data of a study of blood T cell repertoires in COVID-19. Study as a whole: Some COVID-19 samples were acute and others convalescent; all came from the United States, Italy and Spain.

Repertoires were generated with immunoSEQ multiplex PCR, while TCRdb's copy carries only in-frame clones and drops some. Altogether about 250,000 clones are present, 87% being singletons, with the ten largest covering under 4%. Germline V CDR1 and CDR2: SQVTM, ANQGSEA. The length of the CDR3 is 17 residues. After removal of 1 base from V and 4 bases from J, the junction contained 12 bases not matched to a gene. The clonotype comes from a man in his late teens or twenties with active or convalescent COVID-19. The chain links TRBV29-1 to TRBJ2-1; 8 nucleotides match TRBD2. The specimen was peripheral blood. CDR3 region: CSVEGLAAGGRYNEQFF. CDR3 nucleotide sequence: TGCAGCGTTGAAGGATTAGCCGCGGGAGGTAGATACAATGAGCAGTTCTTC.